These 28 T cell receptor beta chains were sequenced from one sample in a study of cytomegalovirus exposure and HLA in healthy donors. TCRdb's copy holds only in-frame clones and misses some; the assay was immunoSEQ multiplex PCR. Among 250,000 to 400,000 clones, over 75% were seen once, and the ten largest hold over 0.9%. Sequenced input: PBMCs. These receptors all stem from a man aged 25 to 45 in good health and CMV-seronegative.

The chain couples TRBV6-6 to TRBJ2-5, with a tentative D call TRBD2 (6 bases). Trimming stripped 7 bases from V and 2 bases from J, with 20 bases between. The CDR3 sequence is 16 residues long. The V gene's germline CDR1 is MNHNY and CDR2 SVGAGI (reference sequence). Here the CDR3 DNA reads TGTGCCAGCACTGGATGGGACTTAGGGCTGCAAGAGACCCAGTACTTC. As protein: CASTGWDLGLQETQYF.

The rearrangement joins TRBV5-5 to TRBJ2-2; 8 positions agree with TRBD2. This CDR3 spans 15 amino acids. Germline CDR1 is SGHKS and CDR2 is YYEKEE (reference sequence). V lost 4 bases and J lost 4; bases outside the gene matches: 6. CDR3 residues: CASSGAGGITGELFF. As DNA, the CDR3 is TGTGCCAGCAGCGGGGCGGGGGGCATCACCGGGGAGCTGTTTTTT.

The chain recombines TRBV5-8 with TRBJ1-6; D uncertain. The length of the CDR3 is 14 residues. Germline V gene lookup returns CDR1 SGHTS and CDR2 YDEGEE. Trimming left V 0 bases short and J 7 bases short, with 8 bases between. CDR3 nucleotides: TGTGCCAGCAGCTTGGATCCGGGGAATTCACCCCTCCACTTT. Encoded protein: CASSLDPGNSPLHF.

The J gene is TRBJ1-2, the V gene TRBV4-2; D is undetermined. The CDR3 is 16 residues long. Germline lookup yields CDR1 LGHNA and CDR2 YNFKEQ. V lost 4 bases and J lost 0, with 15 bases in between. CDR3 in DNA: TGTGCCAGCAGCCCCACCGTCGGTGAAACTAACTATGGCTACACCTTC. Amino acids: CASSPTVGETNYGYTF.

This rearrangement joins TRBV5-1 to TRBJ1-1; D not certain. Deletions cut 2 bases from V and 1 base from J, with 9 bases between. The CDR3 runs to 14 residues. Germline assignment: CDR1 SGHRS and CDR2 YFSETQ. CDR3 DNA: TGCGCCAGCAGCTTTGGAGGAGAGAACACTGAAGCTTTCTTT. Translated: CASSFGGENTEAFF.

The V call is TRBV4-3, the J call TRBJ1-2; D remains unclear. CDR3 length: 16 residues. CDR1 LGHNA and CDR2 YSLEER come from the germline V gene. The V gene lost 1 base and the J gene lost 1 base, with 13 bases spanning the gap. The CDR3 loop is CASSQGIQLNNYGYTF. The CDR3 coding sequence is TGCGCCAGCAGCCAAGGAATCCAGTTGAATAACTATGGCTACACCTTC.

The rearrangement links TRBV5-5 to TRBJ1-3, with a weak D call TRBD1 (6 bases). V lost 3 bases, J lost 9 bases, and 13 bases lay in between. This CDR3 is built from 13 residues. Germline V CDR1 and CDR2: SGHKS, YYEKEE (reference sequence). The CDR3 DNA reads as TGTGCCAGCAGCTCCCAGGGGTTCGGCACCATATATTTT. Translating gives CASSSQGFGTIYF.

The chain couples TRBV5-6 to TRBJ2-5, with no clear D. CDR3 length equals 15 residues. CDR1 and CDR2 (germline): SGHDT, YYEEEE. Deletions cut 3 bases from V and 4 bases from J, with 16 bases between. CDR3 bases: TGTGCCAGCAGCTATGGAGTGCCAGATGGAGAGACCCAGTACTTC. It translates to CASSYGVPDGETQYF. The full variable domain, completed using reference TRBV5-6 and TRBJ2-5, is DAGVTQSPTHLIKTRGQQVTLRCSPKSGHDTVSWYQQALGQGPQFIFQYYEEEERQRGNFPDRFSGHQFPNYSSELNVNALLLGDSALYLCASSYGVPDGETQYFGPGTRLLVL.

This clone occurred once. The CDR3 DNA is TGCGCCAGCAGCAAAACCGGGACAGCAAACACTGAAGCTTTCTTT. It is translated as CASSKTGTANTEAFF. The V and J genes are TRBV5-1 and TRBJ1-1, with 7 bases fitting TRBD1. CDR1 SGHRS and CDR2 YFSETQ come from the germline V gene. V was pared by 4 bases and J by 2 bases, with 8 bases of the junction left unmatched. This CDR3 comprises 15 residues.

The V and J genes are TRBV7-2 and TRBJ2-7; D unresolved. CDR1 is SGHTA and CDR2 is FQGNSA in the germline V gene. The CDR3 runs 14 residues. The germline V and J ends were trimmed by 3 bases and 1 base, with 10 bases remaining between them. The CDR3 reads CASSFSRLSYEQYF. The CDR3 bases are TGTGCCAGCAGCTTTTCCAGACTTTCCTACGAGCAGTACTTC.

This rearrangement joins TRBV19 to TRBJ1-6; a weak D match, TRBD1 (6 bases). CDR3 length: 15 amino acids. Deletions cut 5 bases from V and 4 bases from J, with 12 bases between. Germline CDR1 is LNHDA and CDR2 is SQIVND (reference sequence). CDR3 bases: TGTGCCAGTAGTCAGGCAGGGGCATATAATTCACCCCTCCACTTT. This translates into CASSQAGAYNSPLHF.

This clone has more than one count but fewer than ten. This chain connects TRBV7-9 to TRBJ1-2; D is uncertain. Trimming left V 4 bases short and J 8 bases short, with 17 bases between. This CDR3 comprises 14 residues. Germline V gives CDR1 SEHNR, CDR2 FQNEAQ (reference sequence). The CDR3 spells CASSYTVEAGGYTF. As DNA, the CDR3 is TGTGCCAGCAGCTACACTGTTGAGGCGGGCGGCTACACCTTC. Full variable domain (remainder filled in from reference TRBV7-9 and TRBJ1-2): DTGVSQNPRHKITKRGQNVTFRCDPISEHNRLYWYRQTLGQGPEFLTYFQNEAQLEKSRLLSDRFSAERPKGSFSTLEIQRTEQGDSAMYLCASSYTVEAGGYTFGSGTRLTVV.

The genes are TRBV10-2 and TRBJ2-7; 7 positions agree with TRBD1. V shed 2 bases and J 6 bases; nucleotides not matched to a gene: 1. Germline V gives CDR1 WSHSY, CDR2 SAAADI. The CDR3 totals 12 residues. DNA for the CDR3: TGCGCCAGCAGTGAGGGGGACAGCGAGCAGTACTTC. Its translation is CASSEGDSEQYF.

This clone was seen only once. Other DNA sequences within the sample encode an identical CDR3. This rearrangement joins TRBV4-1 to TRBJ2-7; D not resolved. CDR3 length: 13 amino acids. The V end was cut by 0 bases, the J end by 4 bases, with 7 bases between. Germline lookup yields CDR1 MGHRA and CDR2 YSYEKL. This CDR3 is CASSQDLSYEQYF. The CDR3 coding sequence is TGCGCCAGCAGCCAAGATCTATCATACGAGCAGTACTTC.

In DNA, the CDR3 is TGCGCCAGCAGCCCTGGGACTAGCGGGAGTGGAGAGACCCAGTACTTC. It encodes CASSPGTSGSGETQYF. The rearrangement uses TRBV10-1 and TRBJ2-5, with 14 bases that match TRBD2. J was trimmed by 4 bases and V by 6 bases; bases with no gene match: 7. Germline lookup yields CDR1 WNHNN and CDR2 SYGVQD (reference sequence). The length of the CDR3 is 16 residues.

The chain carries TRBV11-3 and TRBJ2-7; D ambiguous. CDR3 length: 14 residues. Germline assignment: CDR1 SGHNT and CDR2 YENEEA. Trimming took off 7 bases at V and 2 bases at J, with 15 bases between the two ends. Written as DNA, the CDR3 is TGTGCCAGCACCCCTCCTGAGCCCCCCTACGAGCAGTACTTC. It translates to CASTPPEPPYEQYF.

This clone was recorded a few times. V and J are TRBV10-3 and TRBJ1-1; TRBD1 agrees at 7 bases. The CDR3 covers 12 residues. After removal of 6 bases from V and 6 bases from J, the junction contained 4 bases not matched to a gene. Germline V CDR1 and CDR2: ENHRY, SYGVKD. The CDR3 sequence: CAISRQGAEAFF. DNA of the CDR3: TGTGCCATCAGCAGACAGGGCGCTGAAGCTTTCTTT.

The CDR3 sequence: CTSSHAGAGTDTQYF. The CDR3, as DNA: TGCACCAGCAGCCATGCGGGAGCCGGCACAGATACGCAGTATTTT. The chain is built from TRBV1 and TRBJ2-3; TRBD2 reflects the table's D call only, with no check against the DNA. TRBV1 is listed as a pseudogene. The CDR3 is 15 amino acids.

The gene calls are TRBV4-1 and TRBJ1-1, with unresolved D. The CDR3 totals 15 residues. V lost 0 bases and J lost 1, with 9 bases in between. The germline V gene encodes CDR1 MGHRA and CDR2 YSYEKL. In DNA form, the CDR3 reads TGCGCCAGCAGCCAAGATGGCAGGTCGAACACTGAAGCTTTCTTT. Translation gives CASSQDGRSNTEAFF.

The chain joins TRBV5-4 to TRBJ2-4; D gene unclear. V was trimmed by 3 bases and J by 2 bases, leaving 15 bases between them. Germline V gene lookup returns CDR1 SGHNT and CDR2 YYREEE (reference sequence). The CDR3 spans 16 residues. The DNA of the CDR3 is TGTGCCAGCAGCTCCCCCGCGGAGACTTCCAAAAACATTCAGTACTTC. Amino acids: CASSSPAETSKNIQYF. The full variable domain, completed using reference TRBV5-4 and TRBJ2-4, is ETGVTQSPTHLIKTRGQQVTLRCSSQSGHNTVSWYQQALGQGPQFIFQYYREEENGRGNFPPRFSGLQFPNYSSELNVNALELDDSALYLCASSSPAETSKNIQYFGAGTRLSVL.

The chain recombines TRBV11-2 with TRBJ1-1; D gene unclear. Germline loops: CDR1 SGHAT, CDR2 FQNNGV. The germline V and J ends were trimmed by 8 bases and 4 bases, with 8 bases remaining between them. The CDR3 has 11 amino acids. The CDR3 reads CASRGVTEAFF. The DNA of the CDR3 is TGTGCCAGCCGAGGAGTCACTGAAGCTTTCTTT.

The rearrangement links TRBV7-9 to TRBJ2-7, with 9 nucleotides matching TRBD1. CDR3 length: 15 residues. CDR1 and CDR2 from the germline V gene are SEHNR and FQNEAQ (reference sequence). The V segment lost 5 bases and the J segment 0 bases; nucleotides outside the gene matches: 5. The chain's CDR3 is CASSPGQGPSYEQYF. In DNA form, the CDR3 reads TGTGCCAGCAGCCCCGGACAGGGGCCCTCCTACGAGCAGTACTTC.

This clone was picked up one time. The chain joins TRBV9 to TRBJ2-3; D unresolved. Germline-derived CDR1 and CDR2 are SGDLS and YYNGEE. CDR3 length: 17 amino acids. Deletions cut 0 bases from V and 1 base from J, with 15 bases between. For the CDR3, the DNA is TGTGCCAGCAGCGTAGACCCGGTCTCGGTTGGCACAGATACGCAGTATTTT. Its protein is CASSVDPVSVGTDTQYF.

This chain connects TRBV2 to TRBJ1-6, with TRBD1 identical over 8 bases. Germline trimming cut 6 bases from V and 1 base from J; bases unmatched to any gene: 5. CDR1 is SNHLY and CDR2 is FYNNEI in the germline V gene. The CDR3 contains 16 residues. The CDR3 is CASRKQGGSYNSPLHF. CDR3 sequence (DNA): TGTGCCAGCAGGAAACAGGGGGGATCCTATAATTCACCCCTCCACTTT.

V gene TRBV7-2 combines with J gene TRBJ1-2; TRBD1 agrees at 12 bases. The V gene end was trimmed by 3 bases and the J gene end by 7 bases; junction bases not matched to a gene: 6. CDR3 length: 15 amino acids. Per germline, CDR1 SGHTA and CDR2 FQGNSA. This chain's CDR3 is CASSLPGTGGSGYTF. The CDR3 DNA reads TGTGCCAGCAGCTTGCCCGGGACAGGGGGCTCTGGCTACACCTTC.

In DNA form, the CDR3 reads TGTGCCAGCAGTGGCCGGCAGGGCCAAGAGACCCAGTACTTC. Protein product: CASSGRQGQETQYF. The rearrangement joins TRBV25-1 to TRBJ2-5, with D possibly matching TRBD1 (5 bases). The CDR3 has 14 amino acids. Trimming took 4 bases from V and 1 from J, leaving 10 bases between them. CDR1 and CDR2 from the germline V gene are MGHDK and SYGVNS.

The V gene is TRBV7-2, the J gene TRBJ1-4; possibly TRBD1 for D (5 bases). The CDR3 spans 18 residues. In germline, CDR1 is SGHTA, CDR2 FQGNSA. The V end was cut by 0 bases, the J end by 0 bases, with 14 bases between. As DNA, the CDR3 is TGTGCCAGCAGCTTAGCAACAGGTTTCGGCGCAACTAATGAAAAACTGTTTTTT. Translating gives CASSLATGFGATNEKLFF. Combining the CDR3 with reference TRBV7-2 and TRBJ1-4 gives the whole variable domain GAGVSQSPSNKVTEKGKDVELRCDPISGHTALYWYRQSLGQGLEFLIYFQGNSAPDKSGLPSDRFSAERTGGSVSTLTIQRTQQEDSAVYLCASSLATGFGATNEKLFFGSGTQLSVL.

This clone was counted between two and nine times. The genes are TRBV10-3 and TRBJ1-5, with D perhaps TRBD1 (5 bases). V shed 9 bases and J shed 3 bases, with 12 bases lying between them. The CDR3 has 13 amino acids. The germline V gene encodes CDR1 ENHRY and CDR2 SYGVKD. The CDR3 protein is CAMAQELNQPQHF. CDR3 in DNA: TGTGCCATGGCACAGGAGCTCAATCAGCCCCAGCATTTT.